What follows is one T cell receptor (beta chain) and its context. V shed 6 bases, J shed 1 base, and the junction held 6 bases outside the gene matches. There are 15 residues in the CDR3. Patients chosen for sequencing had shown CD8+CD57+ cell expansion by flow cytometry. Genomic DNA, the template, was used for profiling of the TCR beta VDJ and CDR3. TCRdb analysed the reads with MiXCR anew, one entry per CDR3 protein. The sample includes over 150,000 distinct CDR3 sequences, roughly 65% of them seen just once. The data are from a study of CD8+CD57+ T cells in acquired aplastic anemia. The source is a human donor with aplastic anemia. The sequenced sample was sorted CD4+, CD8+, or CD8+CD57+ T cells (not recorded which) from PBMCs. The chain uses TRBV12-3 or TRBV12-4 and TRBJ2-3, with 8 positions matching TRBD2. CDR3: CASSSPTSGTDTQYF. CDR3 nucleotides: TGTGCCAGCAGCTCTCCGACTAGCGGCACAGATACGCAGTATTTT.